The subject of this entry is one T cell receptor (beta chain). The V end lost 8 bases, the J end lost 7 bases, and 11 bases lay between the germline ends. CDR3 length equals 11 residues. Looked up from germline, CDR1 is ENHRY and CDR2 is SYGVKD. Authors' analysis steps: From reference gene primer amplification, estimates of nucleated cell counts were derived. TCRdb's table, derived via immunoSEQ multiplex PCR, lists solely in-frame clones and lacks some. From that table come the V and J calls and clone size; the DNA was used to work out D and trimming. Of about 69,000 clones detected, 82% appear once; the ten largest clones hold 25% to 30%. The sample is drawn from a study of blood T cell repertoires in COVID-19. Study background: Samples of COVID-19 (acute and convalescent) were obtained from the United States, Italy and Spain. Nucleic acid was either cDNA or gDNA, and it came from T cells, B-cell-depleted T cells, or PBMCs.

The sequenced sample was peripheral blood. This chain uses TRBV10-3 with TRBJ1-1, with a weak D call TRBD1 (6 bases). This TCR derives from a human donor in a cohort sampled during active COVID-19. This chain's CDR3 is CAIRTVSEAFF. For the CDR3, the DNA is TGTGCCATCCGGACAGTCAGTGAAGCTTTCTTT.